These 10 T cell receptor beta chains came from one sample sequenced in a study of molecular identifiers for immune sequencing clone quantification. Using its own MiXCR run on the PCR reads, TCRdb lists one record per CDR3 protein. The sample includes about 630,000 distinct CDR3 sequences, 25% seen only once; the top ten take about 0.84%. The sequencing input was naive CD8+ T cells from blood, with Jurkat cell RNA spiked in. Subset given: FACS-sorted CD8+CD4-CCR7+CD45RA+ naive T cells. These receptors came from a human donor in good health. Some libraries in this study had Jurkat cell RNA spiked in.

Ten or more counts support this clonotype. The CDR3 sequence is CASSWQGETDTQYF. CDR3 coding DNA: TGTGCCAGCAGTTGGCAGGGCGAGACAGATACGCAGTATTTT. J is TRBJ2-3 and V is TRBV25-1; the D gene is possibly TRBD1 (5 bases). CDR1 MGHDK and CDR2 SYGVNS come from the germline V gene. Trimming cost V 5 bases and J 3 bases, with 12 bases left between them. The CDR3 runs 14 residues.

This clonotype was observed a few times. The rearrangement links TRBV28 to TRBJ1-3; D is perhaps TRBD1 (6 bases). V was cut by 8 bases and J by 4 bases, with 24 bases left in between. The CDR3 has 17 amino acids. In germline, CDR1 is MDHEN, CDR2 SYDVKM. The CDR3 nucleotides read TGTGCCAGCGCCCCCCAGGGGCAGGGAATTTCCGGAAACACCATATATTTT. Translating gives CASAPQGQGISGNTIYF. Full variable domain (remainder filled in from reference TRBV28 and TRBJ1-3): DVKVTQSSRYLVKRTGEKVFLECVQDMDHENMFWYRQDPGLGLRLIYFSYDVKMKEKGDIPEGYSVSREKKERFSLILESASTNQTSMYLCASAPQGQGISGNTIYFGEGSWLTVV.

The rearrangement joins TRBV6-2 or TRBV6-3 to TRBJ2-1; 12 nucleotides align to TRBD2. J gave up 6 bases and V 6 bases, and 21 bases lay outside the gene matches. The CDR3 loop spans 20 amino acids. Germline CDR1 MNHEY, CDR2 SVGEGT. The DNA of the CDR3 is TGTGCCAGCAGAACTAGCCTGGGACAGCAGCTAGCGGGAGGGCCCAATGAGCAGTTCTTC. This sequence encodes CASRTSLGQQLAGGPNEQFF.

This clonotype was observed a few times. A far larger clone is one nucleotide away, so this likely arose from a read error. This CDR3 is CASSLGSSYGQYF. The CDR3 DNA follows: TGCGCCAGCAGCTTGGGGAGCTCCTACGGGCAGTACTTC. The chain links TRBV5-1 to TRBJ2-7; D is unclear. CDR1 and CDR2 from the germline V gene are SGHRS and YFSETQ. The CDR3 has 13 amino acids.

The chain has TRBV30 and TRBJ2-7; D remains ambiguous. The germline V and J ends were trimmed by 3 bases and 9 bases, with 18 bases remaining between them. The CDR3 has 13 residues. The germline V gene encodes CDR1 GTSNPN and CDR2 SVGIG (reference sequence). This CDR3 is CAWSPLGAGVQYF. CDR3 bases: TGTGCCTGGAGCCCCCTGGGTGCTGGAGTGCAGTACTTC.

There are a few counts of this clonotype. The V and J genes are TRBV27 and TRBJ2-1; D is ambiguous. The CDR3 spans 15 residues. Germline V lookup: CDR1 MNHEY, CDR2 SMNVEV (reference sequence). Trimming pared 3 bases from V and 2 bases from J, leaving 11 bases between. The CDR3 reads CASSFTTLTYNEQFF. The CDR3 DNA reads TGTGCCAGCAGTTTTACGACACTGACCTACAATGAGCAGTTCTTC.

This clonotype came up many times. The chain has TRBV5-1 and TRBJ1-3; no definite D call. The V gene lost 4 bases and the J gene lost 3 bases, with 5 bases spanning the gap. The CDR3 loop spans 12 amino acids. CDR1 is SGHRS, CDR2 YFSETQ, per germline. The CDR3 DNA reads TGCGCCAGCAGCGCAGGTGGAAACACCATATATTTT. It encodes CASSAGGNTIYF.

J is TRBJ2-5 and V is TRBV12-3 or TRBV12-4; tentatively, D is TRBD1 or TRBD2 (5 bases each). Trimming removed 6 bases from V and 5 bases from J, with 19 bases in between. The CDR3 covers 15 residues. The DNA of the CDR3 is TGTGCCAGCAGCCCCGGGACCCCACCAACGGAGACCCAGTACTTC. Its translation: CASSPGTPPTETQYF.

This rearrangement joins TRBV18 to TRBJ2-3; TRBD1 agrees at 10 bases. V shed 2 bases and J 5 bases; nucleotides not matched to a gene: 16. Germline loops: CDR1 KGHSH, CDR2 LQKENI. This CDR3 is built from 19 residues. CDR3 nucleotides: TGTGCCAGCTCACCAGCCCCCCACTGGGAGACAGGGGGCCGAGATACGCAGTATTTT. Its translation: CASSPAPHWETGGRDTQYF.

V gene TRBV6-2 or TRBV6-3 combines with J gene TRBJ1-2; 9 positions agree with TRBD1. The CDR3 is made up of 13 amino acids. After removal of 8 bases from V and 4 bases from J, the junction contained 5 bases not matched to a gene. Germline values: CDR1 MNHEY, CDR2 SVGEGT. CDR3 residues: CASDRGNFYGYTF. CDR3 DNA sequence: TGTGCCAGCGACAGGGGGAACTTCTATGGCTACACCTTC.